One sample yielded the 27 T cell receptor beta chains listed below, sequenced in a study of metastatic and nonmetastatic thyroid tumors. TCRdb reanalyzed the PCR reads via MiXCR. Of approximately 17,000 clones in the sample, roughly 23% were seen once. Patients were all untreated before their thyroid surgery. The sequenced sample was blood. All receptors come from a male donor with papillary thyroid cancer or a benign thyroid nodule (not recorded which). Some clones in this sample may be carry-over from other donors' samples.

At least ten counts were recorded for this clone. This chain links TRBV2 with TRBJ2-2; 11 bases map to TRBD2. The V and J ends lost 5 bases and 2 bases, in that order; junction bases with no gene match: 4. The CDR3 is 16 amino acids. Germline CDR1 and CDR2: SNHLY and FYNNEI. Here the CDR3 DNA reads TGTGCCAGCAGTATTAGCGGGGGGGCAAACACCGGGGAGCTGTTTTTT. Its protein is CASSISGGANTGELFF. Variable domain in full (rest from reference TRBV2 and TRBJ2-2): EPEVTQTPSHQVTQMGQEVILRCVPISNHLYFYWYRQILGQKVEFLVSFYNNEISEKSEIFDDQFSVERPDGSNFTLKIRSTKLEDSAMYFCASSISGGANTGELFFGEGSRLTVL.

This clone is labeled as medium-sized. The rearrangement uses TRBV6-1 and TRBJ2-1; TRBD1 matches at 7 bases. The germline V gene encodes CDR1 MNHNS and CDR2 SASEGT. The ends lost 8 bases at V and 2 bases at J; junction bases unmatched: 3. The length of the CDR3 is 13 residues. The CDR3 region is CASRQGTYNEQFF. The CDR3 DNA follows: TGTGCCAGCCGACAGGGAACCTACAATGAGCAGTTCTTC.

The chain employs TRBV11-2 and TRBJ1-1; D unclear. Germline CDR1 and CDR2: SGHAT and FQNNGV. The CDR3 loop spans 13 amino acids. V dropped 1 base and J dropped 8 bases, with 11 bases sitting between them. For the CDR3, the DNA is TGTGCCAGCAGCTTAGGGGGTCCGCAGGAAGCTTTCTTT. Translating gives CASSLGGPQEAFF.

By share of the sample, this clone is medium-sized. The rearrangement uses TRBV15 and TRBJ2-1; maybe TRBD1 (5 bases). Germline V CDR1 and CDR2: LNHNV, YYDKDF (reference sequence). The CDR3 contains 16 residues. Trimming took 5 bases from V and 1 from J, leaving 15 bases between them. The CDR3 reads CATSGLGQGSYNEQFF. CDR3 coding DNA: TGTGCCACCAGCGGCCTAGGGCAGGGATCCTACAATGAGCAGTTCTTC.

By proportion, this clone is medium-sized. The chain employs TRBV20-1 and TRBJ1-1, with D maybe TRBD1 (5 bases). This CDR3 is built from 15 residues. The V gene's germline CDR1 is DFQATT and CDR2 SNEGSKA (reference sequence). V lost 2 bases to trimming and J lost 3 bases, with 16 bases between them. Here the CDR3 reads CSARPQIGGDTEAFF. The CDR3 DNA reads TGCAGTGCTAGACCCCAGATCGGGGGGGACACTGAAGCTTTCTTT.

By frequency in the sample, this clone is medium-sized. This chain links TRBV30 with TRBJ1-2; perhaps TRBD1 as D (5 bases). Trimming removed 5 bases at V and 8 bases at J, with 30 bases between. Germline V CDR1 and CDR2: GTSNPN, SVGIG (reference sequence). This CDR3 has 17 residues. The CDR3: CAWHRPTTGLAPLGYTF. CDR3 DNA sequence: TGTGCCTGGCATAGACCGACAACAGGACTCGCCCCTCTCGGCTACACCTTC. The complete variable domain, with remaining parts taken from reference TRBV30 and TRBJ1-2, reads SQTIHQWPATLVQPVGSPLSLECTVEGTSNPNLYWYRQAAGRGLQLLFYSVGIGQISSEVPQNLSASRPQDRQFILSSKKLLLSDSGFYLCAWHRPTTGLAPLGYTFGSGTRLTVV.

This clone has a count of ten or more. Other DNA sequences in the same sample also yield this CDR3. V and J are TRBV5-1 and TRBJ2-5, with D hard to call. V gave up 4 bases and J gave up 2 bases, with 3 bases separating them. The CDR3 length is 11 residues. Germline CDR1 SGHRS, CDR2 YFSETQ. CDR3 DNA sequence: TGCGCCAGCAGCGTTCAAGAGACCCAGTACTTC. It specifies CASSVQETQYF.

This rearrangement joins TRBV5-1 to TRBJ2-7; maybe TRBD1 (6 bases). CDR3 length: 13 amino acids. Germline V gives CDR1 SGHRS, CDR2 YFSETQ. Trimming took off 6 bases at V and 1 base at J, with 11 bases between the two ends. For the CDR3, the DNA is TGCGCCAGCACAGGGGACGCATCCTACGAGCAGTACTTC. It encodes CASTGDASYEQYF. The variable domain in full, completed from reference TRBV5-1 and TRBJ2-7, reads KAGVTQTPRYLIKTRGQQVTLSCSPISGHRSVSWYQQTPGQGLQFLFEYFSETQRNKGNFPGRFSGRQFSNSRSEMNVSTLELGDSALYLCASTGDASYEQYFGPGTRLTVT.

The J gene is TRBJ2-1, the V gene TRBV2; TRBD1 matches at 7 bases. J gave up 9 bases and V 8 bases, and 16 bases lay outside the gene matches. CDR3 length: 15 amino acids. Germline V gene lookup returns CDR1 SNHLY and CDR2 FYNNEI. The CDR3 loop reads CASENPRQGGGEQFF. As DNA, the CDR3 is TGTGCCAGCGAAAACCCCCGACAGGGTGGGGGTGAGCAGTTCTTC. Full variable domain (missing parts from reference TRBV2 and TRBJ2-1): EPEVTQTPSHQVTQMGQEVILRCVPISNHLYFYWYRQILGQKVEFLVSFYNNEISEKSEIFDDQFSVERPDGSNFTLKIRSTKLEDSAMYFCASENPRQGGGEQFFGPGTRLTVL.

This clone qualifies as medium-sized. This sequence joins TRBV27 and TRBJ2-7; 12 bases are shared with TRBD2. Trimming at V came to 3 bases and at J to 7 bases, leaving 7 bases not matched to a gene. There are 15 residues in the CDR3. Germline CDR1 and CDR2: MNHEY and SMNVEV (reference sequence). The CDR3 spells CASSFRLAGVFEQYF. The CDR3 DNA is TGTGCCAGCAGTTTCAGACTAGCGGGAGTCTTTGAGCAGTACTTC.

This clone showed up many times. The CDR3 sequence: CASSLDGGATSYEQYF. CDR3 DNA: TGTGCCAGCAGCTTGGATGGGGGGGCCACCTCCTACGAGCAGTACTTC. The rearrangement links TRBV5-4 to TRBJ2-7, with D perhaps TRBD2 (7 bases). V shed 0 bases and J shed 0 bases, with 13 bases lying between them. The CDR3 is 16 amino acids. Per germline, CDR1 SGHNT and CDR2 YYREEE (reference sequence).

With respect to this clone: The junction does not match germline at one end; this may be a read error. The J gene is TRBJ1-6, the V gene TRBV6-1; no reliable D call. From germline, CDR1 is MNHNS and CDR2 SASEGT. The length of the CDR3 is 15 residues. Here the CDR3 DNA reads TGTGCCAGCAGTCCCTACGGTACGGAAAATTCACACCTCCACTTT. It encodes CASSPYGTENSHLHF.

This rearrangement joins TRBV7-6 to TRBJ2-7, with D tentatively TRBD1 (6 bases). The CDR3 covers 12 residues. CDR1 and CDR2 (germline): SGHVS, FNYEAQ. Between the trimmed V and J ends, which lost 5 bases and 6 bases, there was a span of 11 bases. The CDR3 DNA reads as TGTGCCAGCAGCCCGACAGGAGGCGAGCAGTACTTC. Its translation is CASSPTGGEQYF. The complete variable domain, with remaining parts taken from reference TRBV7-6 and TRBJ2-7, reads GAGVSQSPRYKVTKRGQDVALRCDPISGHVSLYWYRQALGQGPEFLTYFNYEAQQDKSGLPNDRFSAERPEGSISTLTIQRTEQRDSAMYRCASSPTGGEQYFGPGTRLTVT.

The V gene is TRBV11-1, the J gene TRBJ2-3; D call uncertain. Germline V gene lookup returns CDR1 SGHAT and CDR2 FQDESV (reference sequence). V shed 5 bases and J shed 6 bases, with 12 bases lying between them. The length of the CDR3 is 13 residues. CDR3 sequence reads: CASSPGKRDTQYF. The CDR3 DNA is TGTGCCAGCAGCCCAGGAAAGCGCGATACGCAGTATTTT.

This clone was seen at least ten times. This chain joins TRBV7-2 and TRBJ2-1, with D perhaps TRBD2 (5 bases). The CDR3 totals 17 residues. CDR1 and CDR2 (germline): SGHTA, FQGNSA. V was trimmed by 5 bases and J by 4 bases, leaving 21 bases between them. CDR3 protein: CASSLRSVPKIYNEQFF. The CDR3 DNA sequence: TGTGCCAGCAGCCTCCGTAGCGTGCCCAAAATTTACAATGAGCAGTTCTTC.

Ten or more counts support this clone. This sample also contains other DNA sequences that code for the same CDR3. CDR3 in DNA: TGTGCCAGCGGGACGACAGATACGCAGTATTTT. This encodes CASGTTDTQYF. The chain recombines TRBV7-9 with TRBJ2-3; D may correspond to TRBD1 or TRBD2 (5 bases each). CDR3 size: 11 residues. The germline V gene encodes CDR1 SEHNR and CDR2 FQNEAQ (reference sequence). V lost 8 bases, J lost 3 bases, and 6 bases lay in between.

In its sample, this clone was seen many times. V is TRBV9 and J is TRBJ2-7, with 10 bases lining up with TRBD2. V dropped 0 bases and J dropped 1; count of bases not matched to a gene: 10. Germline CDR1 SGDLS, CDR2 YYNGEE. This CDR3 is 18 amino acids long. The CDR3 coding sequence is TGTGCCAGCAGCGTAGCTAGCGGGGGCCCATTTACGTCCTACGAGCAGTACTTC. Translation gives CASSVASGGPFTSYEQYF.

This clone has at least ten counts. This chain joins TRBV11-1 and TRBJ2-3; TRBD2 agrees at 7 bases. Germline trimming cut 5 bases from V and 3 bases from J; bases unmatched to any gene: 5. This CDR3 has 14 amino acids. CDR1 and CDR2 (germline): SGHAT, FQDESV (reference sequence). The chain's CDR3 is CASSLAGGTDTQYF. The CDR3 bases are TGTGCCAGCAGCCTCGCCGGGGGGACAGATACGCAGTATTTT. The whole variable domain, filled in from reference TRBV11-1 and TRBJ2-3, reads EAEVAQSPRYKITEKSQAVAFWCDPISGHATLYWYRQILGQGPELLVQFQDESVVDDSQLPKDRFSAERLKGVDSTLKIQPAELGDSAMYLCASSLAGGTDTQYFGPGTRLTVL.

Ten or more counts support this clone. V and J are TRBV7-9 and TRBJ2-7, with D unresolved. The CDR3 runs 11 residues. Germline V CDR1 and CDR2: SEHNR, FQNEAQ (reference sequence). V was pared by 5 bases and J by 5 bases, with 7 bases between. DNA of the CDR3: TGTGCCAGCAGCCCCTACCACGAGCAGTACTTC. This gives the protein CASSPYHEQYF.

This clone was seen at least ten times. This rearrangement joins TRBV10-3 to TRBJ2-3, with D tentatively TRBD2 (6 bases). The V gene's germline CDR1 is ENHRY and CDR2 SYGVKD. The V gene lost 4 bases and the J gene lost 2 bases, with 19 bases spanning the gap. The CDR3 loop spans 17 amino acids. The CDR3, as DNA: TGTGCCATCAGTGGGGGGGTTTCCCTCACCCCCACAGATACGCAGTATTTT. Amino acid sequence: CAISGGVSLTPTDTQYF.

This clone was recorded only once. This sequence joins TRBV20-1 and TRBJ2-7, with D tentatively TRBD1 or TRBD2 (5 bases each). From germline, CDR1 is DFQATT and CDR2 SNEGSKA (reference sequence). V was trimmed by 5 bases and J by 2 bases, leaving 13 bases between them. The CDR3 is 13 amino acids. CDR3 loop: CSASGTETYEQYF. Here the CDR3 DNA reads TGCAGTGCTTCCGGGACCGAGACCTACGAGCAGTACTTC.

In its sample, this clone was seen many times. The rearrangement joins TRBV7-8 to TRBJ1-4; no firm D call. V shed 5 bases and J shed 2 bases, with 9 bases lying between them. Germline CDR1 and CDR2: SGHVS and FQNEAQ. This CDR3 comprises 14 residues. CDR3 in amino acids: CASSLSGTNEKLFF. CDR3 sequence (DNA): TGTGCCAGCAGCCTCAGTGGCACTAATGAAAAACTGTTTTTT.

This clone was counted ten times or more. The chain is built from TRBV2 and TRBJ2-3; D perhaps matches TRBD1 (6 bases). Trimming shortened V by 6 bases and J by 0 bases, and 7 bases separated the two germline ends. The CDR3 totals 13 residues. Germline V gene sequence: CDR1 SNHLY, CDR2 FYNNEI. In nucleotides, the CDR3 is TGTGCCAGCAGCCAGGGGAGCACAGATACGCAGTATTTT. This gives the protein CASSQGSTDTQYF. Full variable domain (remainder filled in from reference TRBV2 and TRBJ2-3): EPEVTQTPSHQVTQMGQEVILRCVPISNHLYFYWYRQILGQKVEFLVSFYNNEISEKSEIFDDQFSVERPDGSNFTLKIRSTKLEDSAMYFCASSQGSTDTQYFGPGTRLTVL.

This clone was observed once. V usage is TRBV4-3 and J usage is TRBJ1-2; D call uncertain. The CDR3 has 15 amino acids. The germline V gene has CDR1 LGHNA and CDR2 YSLEER. Trimming removed 0 bases from V and 7 bases from J, with 15 bases in between. The CDR3 nucleotides read TGCGCCAGCAGCCAAGAAGCGGGATGGGAGGGTGGCTACACCTTC. Its translation is CASSQEAGWEGGYTF.

By sample fraction, this clone is medium-sized. The chain joins TRBV6-2 or TRBV6-3 to TRBJ1-2; maybe TRBD1 (6 bases). This CDR3 spans 13 amino acids. V lost 6 bases to trimming and J lost 7 bases, with 15 bases between them. CDR1 and CDR2 from the germline V gene are MNHEY and SVGEGT. The DNA of the CDR3 is TGTGCCAGCAGCCGCCAGGGGTGGCTTGGCTACACCTTC. It is translated as CASSRQGWLGYTF.

By frequency in the sample, this clone is medium-sized (0.01 to 0.1%). V gene TRBV18 combines with J gene TRBJ1-2, with D tentatively TRBD1 (5 bases). CDR1 and CDR2 (germline): KGHSH, LQKENI. The CDR3 covers 15 residues. Trimming removed 3 bases at V and 7 bases at J, with 18 bases between. The CDR3 DNA reads TGTGCCAGCTCACCTCGGGGGACCACTGTATTTGGCTACACCTTC. It translates to CASSPRGTTVFGYTF.

The chain employs TRBV11-3 and TRBJ2-7; D not certain. Germline V lookup: CDR1 SGHNT, CDR2 YENEEA. The V and J ends lost 5 bases and 1 base respectively, with 15 bases between them. CDR3 length equals 15 residues. The CDR3: CASSPYAGASYEQYF. The DNA of the CDR3 is TGTGCCAGCAGCCCCTACGCAGGTGCTTCCTACGAGCAGTACTTC. The full variable domain, rest sourced from reference TRBV11-3 and TRBJ2-7, is EAGVVQSPRYKIIEKKQPVAFWCNPISGHNTLYWYLQNLGQGPELLIRYENEEAVDDSQLPKDRFSAERLKGVDSTLKIQPAELGDSAVYLCASSPYAGASYEQYFGPGTRLTVT.